Each of the 17 T cell receptor beta chains below was sequenced from the same sample in a study of T cells in Graves' hyperthyroidism and ophthalmopathy. RNA transcripts yielded amplified TCR beta CDR3 regions. A set of HTBI primers served as the primers for a first-round RT-PCR of the TCR CDR3. One entry per CDR3 protein, called by TCRdb with MiXCR from the multiplex PCR reads. This table has around 50,000 distinct CDR3 sequences, less than 60% appearing once. Specimen: blood. The source is a woman aged 50 to 65 with Graves' ophthalmopathy.

Many counts were recorded for this clonotype. The chain has TRBV10-2 and TRBJ1-1; D uncertain. Trimming removed 8 bases from V and 6 bases from J, with 16 bases in between. The germline gives CDR1 WSHSY, CDR2 SAAADI. CDR3 size: 13 residues. The CDR3 here is CASFDRSGAEAFF. The DNA of the CDR3 is TGCGCCAGCTTTGATAGGAGTGGAGCTGAAGCTTTCTTT.

The rearrangement links TRBV24-1 to TRBJ1-6; 7 bases map to TRBD1. V gave up 5 bases and J gave up 13 bases; unmatched junction bases: 10. Germline loops: CDR1 KGHDR, CDR2 SFDVKD. There are 14 residues in the CDR3. CDR3 nucleotides: TGTGCCACCAGTGCATCGACAGGGAATCAGCCCCTCCACTTT. Translated: CATSASTGNQPLHF.

Concerning this clonotype itself: A much bigger clone sits one base away, suggesting this may be a read error. This chain links TRBV6-5 with TRBJ2-7; possible D gene TRBD2, 5 bases. The CDR3 has 18 residues. Germline CDR1 reads MNHEY; CDR2 reads SVGAGI. Deletions cut 2 bases from V and 2 bases from J, with 22 bases between. The CDR3 spells CASSYLHIAPGYAYEQYF. CDR3 in DNA: TGTGCCAGCAGTTACCTCCATATAGCGCCCGGGTACGCCTACGAGCAGTACTTC.

The gene calls are TRBV25-1 and TRBJ1-5, with D hard to call. The V gene's germline CDR1 is MGHDK and CDR2 SYGVNS. The V end lost 4 bases, the J end lost 4 bases, and 5 bases lay between the germline ends. The CDR3 consists of 12 residues. Written as DNA, the CDR3 is TGTGCCAGCAGTGGTCAGAATCAGCCCCAGCATTTT. Translated, it gives CASSGQNQPQHF.

The chain links TRBV2 to TRBJ2-7; no clear D gene. V lost 3 bases and J lost 3, with 9 bases in between. Germline CDR1 SNHLY, CDR2 FYNNEI. This CDR3 comprises 13 residues. Here the CDR3 DNA reads TGTGCCAGCAGTGACCAGACAATCTACGAGCAGTACTTC. Residues: CASSDQTIYEQYF. Combining the CDR3 with reference TRBV2 and TRBJ2-7 gives the whole variable domain EPEVTQTPSHQVTQMGQEVILRCVPISNHLYFYWYRQILGQKVEFLVSFYNNEISEKSEIFDDQFSVERPDGSNFTLKIRSTKLEDSAMYFCASSDQTIYEQYFGPGTRLTVT.

This chain uses TRBV10-2 with TRBJ1-2, with 7 bases identical to TRBD1. Germline values: CDR1 WSHSY, CDR2 SAAADI. The CDR3 covers 15 residues. The V and J ends lost 6 bases and 0 bases, in that order; junction bases with no gene match: 7. The DNA for the CDR3 is TGCGCCAGCAGCCCCGGGACAGCGGCTAACTATGGCTACACCTTC. It codes for CASSPGTAANYGYTF.

The chain couples TRBV24-1 to TRBJ1-4, with D maybe TRBD1 (5 bases). The CDR3 extends over 14 amino acids. Per germline, CDR1 KGHDR and CDR2 SFDVKD. The CDR3 sequence is CATRGHGWDEKLFF. CDR3 bases: TGTGCTACGAGAGGGCACGGTTGGGACGAAAAACTGTTTTTT.

This clonotype was counted ten times or more. The chain is built from TRBV6-5 and TRBJ1-2; D is ambiguous. Germline V gene sequence: CDR1 MNHEY, CDR2 SVGAGI. Deletions cut 8 bases from V and 9 bases from J, with 16 bases between. The CDR3 loop spans 12 amino acids. The CDR3: CASAAMGSRYTF. The CDR3 DNA reads as TGTGCCAGCGCCGCAATGGGTTCTCGCTACACCTTC.

A note on this clonotype: The conserved phenylalanine or tryptophan normally closing the CDR3 is absent here, so this likely arose from a read error. V is TRBV7-9 and J is TRBJ2-3, with TRBD1 matching 10 bases. Germline trimming cut 5 bases from V and 4 bases from J; bases unmatched to any gene: 6. Germline V CDR1 and CDR2: SEHNR, FQNEAQ (reference sequence). The CDR3 is 15 residues long. In DNA form, the CDR3 reads TGTGCCAGCAGCGTCGGGACAGGGGAGTCAGATACGCAGTATTGT. Protein sequence: CASSVGTGESDTQYC.

The chain has TRBV29-1 and TRBJ2-7, with TRBD1 matching over 9 bases. V was pared by 7 bases and J by 5 bases, with 9 bases of the junction left unmatched. Germline-derived CDR1 and CDR2 are SQVTM and ANQGSEA. CDR3 length: 13 amino acids. This CDR3 reads CSAKDRGRNEQYF. The CDR3 nucleotides read TGCAGCGCCAAGGACAGGGGTAGAAACGAGCAGTACTTC.

This clonotype was seen many times. The chain carries TRBV20-1 and TRBJ2-7, with 9 bases that match TRBD1. Per the germline V gene, CDR1 is DFQATT and CDR2 is SNEGSKA (reference sequence). The CDR3 extends over 12 amino acids. The V and J ends lost 4 bases and 4 bases, in that order; junction bases with no gene match: 2. CDR3 nucleotide sequence: TGCAGTGCTAAACAGGGGGCATACGAGCAGTACTTC. Amino acids: CSAKQGAYEQYF.

This clonotype was seen a single time. V is TRBV19 and J is TRBJ1-5; TRBD1 aligns across 9 bases. The CDR3 has 14 amino acids. The V gene end was trimmed by 7 bases and the J gene end by 9 bases; junction bases not matched to a gene: 10. From germline, CDR1 is LNHDA and CDR2 SQIVND (reference sequence). CDR3 sequence (DNA): TGTGCCAGTACCGAAGACAGGGGGATTCGGCCCCAGCATTTT. Its protein product is CASTEDRGIRPQHF.

With regard to this clonotype: At one end the junction does not follow the germline gene, possibly because of a read error. The gene calls are TRBV7-6 and TRBJ2-1, with 8 bases fitting TRBD2. The CDR3 spans 18 residues. Germline CDR1 is SGHVS and CDR2 is FNYEAQ. The CDR3 sequence: CASSLASGGPNSYNEQFF. CDR3 bases: TGTGCCAGCAGCTTAGCGTCGGGAGGGCCGAACTCCTATAATGAGCAGTTCTTC.

This clonotype showed up many times. This chain links TRBV9 with TRBJ2-1; 10 bases are shared with TRBD2. The CDR3 runs to 17 residues. Germline V gene data show CDR1 as SGDLS and CDR2 as YYNGEE. V gave up 0 bases and J gave up 3 bases; unmatched junction bases: 6. The CDR3 is CASSVELAGAFYNEQFF. The DNA of the CDR3 is TGTGCCAGCAGCGTAGAGCTAGCGGGGGCCTTCTACAATGAGCAGTTCTTC. The variable domain in full, completed from reference TRBV9 and TRBJ2-1, reads DSGVTQTPKHLITATGQRVTLRCSPRSGDLSVYWYQQSLDQGLQFLIQYYNGEERAKGNILERFSAQQFPDLHSELNLSSLELGDSALYFCASSVELAGAFYNEQFFGPGTRLTVL.

In its sample, this clonotype was seen many times. V and J are TRBV4-2 and TRBJ2-1; D not certain. Looked up from germline, CDR1 is LGHNA and CDR2 is YNFKEQ. The CDR3 sequence is 16 residues long. The germline V and J ends were trimmed by 0 bases and 5 bases, with 14 bases remaining between them. CDR3 coding DNA: TGTGCCAGCAGCCAAGATTTCGTTCAGGATAACAATGAGCAGTTCTTC. Translating gives CASSQDFVQDNNEQFF.

By share, this clonotype ranks as medium-sized. The chain employs TRBV2 and TRBJ2-7, with TRBD1 matching 7 bases. The V gene end was trimmed by 7 bases and the J gene end by 2 bases; junction bases not matched to a gene: 5. Germline values: CDR1 SNHLY, CDR2 FYNNEI. This CDR3 has 13 residues. The CDR3 DNA follows: TGTGCCAGCACGGACAGGCCCACCTACGAGCAGTACTTC. Protein product: CASTDRPTYEQYF.

This clonotype was observed a single time. The CDR3 end shows no conserved phenylalanine or tryptophan, and so a read error is likely. The V call is TRBV18, the J call TRBJ2-5; 10 nucleotides line up with TRBD2. CDR1 and CDR2 from the germline V gene are KGHSH and LQKENI. CDR3 size: 15 residues. CDR3 sequence (DNA): TGTGCCAGCTCACCGCCGACTAGCGGGCAAGAGACTCAGTACTGC. This codes for CASSPPTSGQETQYC.